These T cell receptor beta chains were read from a single sample in a study of cytomegalovirus exposure and HLA in healthy donors. TCRdb's table, derived via immunoSEQ multiplex PCR, lists solely in-frame clones and lacks some. The sample shows 130,000 or so clones, about 80% of them seen only once. Source material: PBMCs. The receptor set was obtained from a man aged 30 to 39 in good health and CMV-seronegative. Both conserved end residues are part of each CDR3. D genes are given only for firm matches. Clone size is given for some rows only: seen once, a few or many times, or a class if the clone is expanded.

NA NA TRBJ2-5 TRBV4-1 CASSQDSHQAGTQYF TGCGCCAGCAGCCAAGATTCCCACCAAGCCGGGACCCAGTACTTC
TRBD1 NA TRBJ2-1 TRBV7-2 CASSFDRVPYNEQFF TGTGCCAGCAGCTTTGACAGGGTCCCCTACAATGAGCAGTTCTTC
NA NA TRBJ1-5 TRBV30 CAWSVLGSNQPQHF TGTGCCTGGAGTGTACTCGGGAGCAATCAGCCCCAGCATTTT
TRBD1 NA TRBJ2-1 TRBV29-1 CSVKGGTGRYNEQFF TGCAGCGTCAAAGGGGGGACAGGGAGGTACAATGAGCAGTTCTTC
NA NA TRBJ1-6 TRBV4-1 CASSQDRGYSPLHF TGCGCCAGCAGCCAAGACAGGGGATATTCACCCCTCCACTTT
TRBD1 NA TRBJ2-2 TRBV27 CACRDSLAGELFF TGTGCCTGCCGGGACAGTTTGGCCGGGGAGCTGTTTTTT
NA NA TRBJ2-5 TRBV29-1 CSVERLVDETQYF TGCAGCGTTGAACGGCTAGTGGATGAGACCCAGTACTTC
NA NA TRBJ2-3 TRBV5-3 CARSLAIWGQQDTQYF TGTGCCAGAAGCTTGGCCATATGGGGGCAGCAAGATACGCAGTATTTT
TRBD2 NA TRBJ2-1 TRBV15 CATSRDGQLANEQFF TGTGCCACCAGCAGAGATGGGCAACTAGCGAATGAGCAGTTCTTC
TRBD1 NA TRBJ2-5 TRBV9 CASSAHIQGEETQYF TGTGCCAGCAGCGCTCATATACAGGGGGAAGAGACCCAGTACTTC
TRBD1 NA TRBJ2-1 TRBV5-1 CASSLGQGVGDEQFF TGCGCCAGCAGCTTGGGACAGGGGGTAGGCGATGAGCAGTTCTTC
TRBD1 NA TRBJ1-2 TRBV5-1 CASSLAGTGGIDGYTF TGCGCCAGCAGCTTGGCCGGTACAGGGGGGATTGATGGCTACACCTTC
TRBD1 NA TRBJ2-3 TRBV9 CASSVGGTGQGTTDTQYF TGTGCCAGCAGCGTAGGTGGTACAGGACAGGGAACCACAGATACGCAGTATTTT
TRBD2 NA TRBJ2-7 TRBV2 CASSASLGLARKTYEQYF TGTGCCAGCAGTGCGAGCCTAGGACTAGCGCGAAAAACCTACGAGCAGTACTTC
NA NA TRBJ1-4 TRBV5-1 CASRAAGFPNEKLFF TGCGCCAGCAGGGCCGCAGGGTTTCCTAATGAAAAACTGTTTTTT
NA NA TRBJ1-2 TRBV27 CASSLNPRGYGYTF TGTGCCAGCAGTTTGAATCCGCGGGGCTATGGCTACACCTTC
NA NA TRBJ2-5 TRBV6-8 CASSYRAEPGGTQYF TGTGCCAGCAGTTATAGGGCAGAACCCGGGGGGACCCAGTACTTC
NA once TRBJ1-1 TRBV4-2 CASSQGVGGGTEAFF TGTGCCAGCAGCCAAGGGGTCGGAGGAGGGACTGAAGCTTTCTTT
TRBD1 few TRBJ1-5 TRBV7-9 CASSLRGQGRHQPQHF TGTGCCAGCAGCTTAAGAGGACAGGGCCGTCATCAGCCCCAGCATTTT
NA NA TRBJ1-6 TRBV30 CAWSDVGGYNSPLHF TGTGCCTGGAGTGATGTCGGCGGATATAATTCACCCCTCCACTTT
NA NA TRBJ1-3 TRBV6-1 CASRSDSNTGNTIYF TGTGCCAGCAGGTCGGACAGCAACACTGGAAACACCATATATTTT
TRBD2 NA TRBJ2-1 TRBV14 CASSQEGRVSYNEQFF TGTGCCAGCAGCCAAGAAGGGAGGGTCTCCTACAATGAGCAGTTCTTC
TRBD1 once TRBJ1-6 TRBV7-2 CASSRGQGANNSPLHF TGTGCCAGCAGCCGTGGACAGGGGGCGAATAATTCACCCCTCCACTTT
TRBD2 once TRBJ2-7 TRBV7-2 CASSLGLAGGGYEQYF TGTGCCAGCAGCTTAGGACTGGCGGGAGGGGGATACGAGCAGTACTTC
NA NA TRBJ1-2 TRBV6-5 CASSYRGFGYGYTF TGTGCCAGCAGTTACAGGGGTTTTGGCTATGGCTACACCTTC
NA NA TRBJ2-7 TRBV7-9 CASSLASRGTYEQYF TGTGCCAGCAGCTTAGCCTCGAGGGGGACCTACGAGCAGTACTTC
TRBD2 NA TRBJ2-3 TRBV5-1 CASSFTGGGNTDTQYF TGCGCCAGCAGCTTCACCGGGGGGGGTAACACAGATACGCAGTATTTT
TRBD1 NA TRBJ2-2 TRBV6-6 CASSYRGQGGAGELFF TGTGCCAGCAGTTACAGGGGACAGGGGGGTGCCGGGGAGCTGTTTTTT
NA NA TRBJ1-1 TRBV19 CASKFRGRWEAFF TGTGCCAGTAAATTCAGGGGCCGCTGGGAAGCTTTCTTT
NA NA TRBJ2-2 TRBV5-4 CASSLGGGAAGFTGELFF TGTGCCAGCAGCTTGGGCGGAGGGGCCGCGGGGTTCACCGGGGAGCTGTTTTTT
NA NA TRBJ2-4 TRBV29-1 CSATVALAKNIQYF TGCAGCGCCACGGTAGCGCTAGCCAAAAACATTCAGTACTTC
NA NA TRBJ1-1 TRBV23-1 CASSVRDIMNTEAFF TGCGCCAGCAGTGTTCGGGACATCATGAACACTGAAGCTTTCTTT
NA NA TRBJ2-7 TRBV28 CASRPPGGRYEQYF TGTGCCAGCAGACCCCCAGGAGGGCGTTACGAGCAGTACTTC
TRBD2 NA TRBJ2-7 TRBV10-2 CASSVSSGGTYEQYF TGCGCCAGCAGTGTGTCTAGCGGGGGGACCTACGAGCAGTACTTC
TRBD1 NA TRBJ1-2 TRBV29-1 CSGGQGAGYGYTF TGCAGCGGGGGACAGGGGGCCGGATATGGCTACACCTTC
TRBD1 NA TRBJ1-4 TRBV29-1 CSVEGQGADEKLFF TGCAGCGTTGAAGGACAGGGGGCGGATGAAAAACTGTTTTTT
TRBD1 NA TRBJ2-7 TRBV7-9 CASSTSPTGGIPYEQYF TGTGCCAGCAGCACAAGTCCGACAGGGGGCATACCCTACGAGCAGTACTTC
NA NA TRBJ2-2 TRBV27 CASSLYNRATNTGELFF TGTGCCAGCAGTTTATATAACCGTGCGACGAACACCGGGGAGCTGTTTTTT
NA NA TRBJ2-6 TRBV6-4 CASSDTGVTGANVLTF TGTGCCAGCAGTGACACCGGGGTTACTGGGGCCAACGTCCTGACTTTC
TRBD1 NA TRBJ2-2 TRBV6-4 CASSRGRGQTGELFF TGTGCCAGCAGCCGGGGCAGGGGGCAGACCGGGGAGCTGTTTTTT
NA NA TRBJ1-2 TRBV5-1 CASSLAQDGYTF TGCGCCAGCAGCTTGGCCCAGGATGGCTACACCTTC